This TCR beta chain was recovered during a study of shared clonotypes between healthy human individuals. About the research overall: Sampling drew on donors who were a couple of women and a few men aged 18 to 49.

Findings of the study overall: When compared with the clonotypes that were shared by all four sorted-subset donors, the non-shared clonotypes turned out to have lower generation probabilities. Relative to memory subsets, naive subsets generally showed larger estimated richness.

Per the original data handling: There were no quality scores in the junction-only immunoSEQ sequences, so filtering differed. Profiled with immunoSEQ multiplex PCR; TCRdb holds only in-frame clones, not every one. The V and J calls and clone size come from that table; D and trimming were worked out from the DNA. Here the sample spans approximately 650,000 clones, about 95% being singletons. The CDR3 is 13 amino acids. CDR1 MNHEY and CDR2 SMNVEV come from the germline V gene (reference sequence). The V and J ends lost 3 bases and 7 bases respectively, with 10 bases between them. Comment on this clone: The antigen is unknown.

In the naive CD8 group, cells lacked CD45RO and were positively selected for CCR7, so terminally differentiated effector memory CD45RA+ cells were left out. The origin of this receptor is a woman between 25 and 40 years old in good health. Sequencing was carried out using naive CD8+ T cells sorted from blood. The chain carries TRBV27 and TRBJ1-5, with a tentative D call TRBD1 (5 bases). This CDR3 is CASSLGTRQPQHF. CDR3 nucleotides: TGTGCCAGCAGTTTGGGGACCCGGCAGCCCCAGCATTTT.